These T cell receptor beta chains were read from a single sample in a study of identical twins. TCRdb processed the 5' RACE reads anew with MiXCR; each CDR3 protein has one entry. The sample includes nearly 900,000 distinct CDR3 sequences, 12% of them seen just once. The sample was also linked to a second study, of yellow fever vaccine responses in identical twins.

Sequencing was carried out using PBMCs. The receptors shown here come from a woman between 18 and 29 years old in good health. Both conserved end residues are part of each CDR3. Each record gives: V gene, D gene, clone size, J gene, CDR3 protein, CDR3 DNA. The D gene is left open where the match is weak. Expanded clones are given a class, and other clones once, few, many or no size at all.

v_gene: TRBV20-1
d_gene: -
abundance: -
j_gene: TRBJ1-2
CDR3aa: CSARVVGTVYGYTF
CDR3nt: TGCAGTGCTAGAGTAGTCGGGACGGTATATGGCTACACCTTC

v_gene: TRBV4-1
d_gene: TRBD1
abundance: few
j_gene: TRBJ2-5
CDR3aa: CASSRDRVRKTQYF
CDR3nt: TGCGCCAGCAGCCGGGACAGGGTTAGAAAGACCCAGTACTTC

v_gene: TRBV25-1
d_gene: TRBD2
abundance: few
j_gene: TRBJ2-1
CDR3aa: CASTRGETSFNEQFF
CDR3nt: TGTGCCAGCACCCGTGGGGAGACTAGCTTCAATGAGCAGTTCTTC

v_gene: TRBV5-6
d_gene: -
abundance: many
j_gene: TRBJ1-1
CDR3aa: CASGRMNTEAFF
CDR3nt: TGTGCCAGCGGCAGGATGAACACTGAAGCTTTCTTT

v_gene: TRBV5-1
d_gene: -
abundance: -
j_gene: TRBJ1-1
CDR3aa: CASSLVRAGARNTEAFF
CDR3nt: TGCGCCAGCAGCTTGGTCCGGGCAGGGGCCCGGAACACTGAAGCTTTCTTT

v_gene: TRBV25-1
d_gene: -
abundance: many
j_gene: TRBJ1-4
CDR3aa: CASSRQSREKLFF
CDR3nt: TGTGCCAGCAGCAGACAGTCTCGAGAAAAACTGTTTTTT

v_gene: TRBV12-3/TRBV12-4
d_gene: TRBD1
abundance: many
j_gene: TRBJ2-1
CDR3aa: CASSLWLDRGSGEQFF
CDR3nt: TGTGCCAGCAGTTTATGGCTGGACAGGGGGTCGGGTGAGCAGTTCTTC

v_gene: TRBV3-1
d_gene: -
abundance: -
j_gene: TRBJ1-6
CDR3aa: CASSQGANSPLHF
CDR3nt: TGTGCCAGCAGCCAAGGAGCGAATTCACCCCTCCACTTT

v_gene: TRBV27
d_gene: TRBD1
abundance: few
j_gene: TRBJ2-2
CDR3aa: CASRGWTGGHTGELFF
CDR3nt: TGTGCCAGCAGGGGGTGGACAGGGGGCCACACCGGGGAGCTGTTTTTT

v_gene: TRBV20-1
d_gene: -
abundance: many
j_gene: TRBJ2-3
CDR3aa: CSGAQGPDTQYF
CDR3nt: TGCAGTGGTGCCCAGGGCCCAGATACGCAGTATTTT

v_gene: TRBV6-1
d_gene: -
abundance: -
j_gene: TRBJ1-6
CDR3aa: CASSPPGYNSPLHF
CDR3nt: TGTGCCAGCAGCCCTCCCGGGTACAATTCACCCCTCCACTTT

v_gene: TRBV29-1
d_gene: -
abundance: -
j_gene: TRBJ2-1
CDR3aa: CSVPGTPYNEQFF
CDR3nt: TGCAGCGTTCCAGGAACCCCGTACAATGAGCAGTTCTTC

v_gene: TRBV5-6
d_gene: TRBD1
abundance: few
j_gene: TRBJ2-2
CDR3aa: CASSGTGAITGELFF
CDR3nt: TGTGCCAGCAGCGGGACAGGGGCGATAACCGGGGAGCTGTTTTTT

v_gene: TRBV27
d_gene: -
abundance: few
j_gene: TRBJ2-5
CDR3aa: CASSPITISRGQTQYF
CDR3nt: TGTGCCAGCAGTCCAATTACTATCTCCAGGGGACAGACCCAGTACTTC

v_gene: TRBV28
d_gene: -
abundance: -
j_gene: TRBJ1-1
CDR3aa: CASSLLQGSTEAFF
CDR3nt: TGTGCCAGCAGCCTTCTACAGGGTAGCACTGAAGCTTTCTTT

v_gene: TRBV3-1
d_gene: -
abundance: -
j_gene: TRBJ1-1
CDR3aa: CASSQDGWGRRTEAFF
CDR3nt: TGTGCCAGCAGCCAAGATGGTTGGGGGAGGCGCACTGAAGCTTTCTTT

v_gene: TRBV5-1
d_gene: TRBD2
abundance: -
j_gene: TRBJ2-1
CDR3aa: CASSPRTSVPGYNEQFF
CDR3nt: TGCGCCAGCAGCCCACGGACTAGTGTTCCGGGTTACAATGAGCAGTTCTTC

v_gene: TRBV15
d_gene: TRBD2
abundance: few
j_gene: TRBJ2-2
CDR3aa: CATSREVAGGPSAGELFF
CDR3nt: TGTGCCACCAGCAGAGAGGTGGCGGGGGGGCCTTCGGCCGGGGAGCTGTTTTTT

v_gene: TRBV15
d_gene: -
abundance: -
j_gene: TRBJ1-2
CDR3aa: CATSRGDRPGYTF
CDR3nt: TGTGCCACCAGCAGAGGTGACAGGCCCGGCTACACCTTC

v_gene: TRBV5-1
d_gene: -
abundance: few
j_gene: TRBJ2-5
CDR3aa: CASSLEWSTGAQYF
CDR3nt: TGCGCCAGCAGCTTGGAGTGGTCTACCGGGGCCCAGTACTTC

v_gene: TRBV5-4
d_gene: TRBD2
abundance: -
j_gene: TRBJ2-7
CDR3aa: CASSFPSGRNTYEQYF
CDR3nt: TGTGCCAGCAGCTTCCCTAGCGGGAGAAACACCTACGAGCAGTACTTC

v_gene: TRBV6-1
d_gene: TRBD2
abundance: -
j_gene: TRBJ2-1
CDR3aa: CASSATSGGPKKHNEQFF
CDR3nt: TGTGCCAGCAGTGCGACTAGCGGGGGGCCCAAGAAACACAATGAGCAGTTCTTC

v_gene: TRBV20-1
d_gene: TRBD1
abundance: few
j_gene: TRBJ2-3
CDR3aa: CSARAGVGQGIFTDTQYF
CDR3nt: TGCAGTGCTAGAGCGGGGGTGGGACAGGGGATCTTTACAGATACGCAGTATTTT

v_gene: TRBV12-3/TRBV12-4
d_gene: TRBD2
abundance: many
j_gene: TRBJ2-1
CDR3aa: CASSQPGLAGTHRFF
CDR3nt: TGTGCCAGCAGTCAACCAGGACTAGCGGGAACCCACAGGTTCTTC

v_gene: TRBV6-5
d_gene: TRBD1
abundance: few
j_gene: TRBJ2-5
CDR3aa: CASSSPRTGQETQYF
CDR3nt: TGTGCCAGCAGTTCACCCAGGACAGGCCAAGAGACCCAGTACTTC

v_gene: TRBV24-1
d_gene: -
abundance: -
j_gene: TRBJ2-1
CDR3aa: CATSDSFDRVVAYNEQFF
CDR3nt: TGTGCCACCAGTGATTCCTTTGACCGAGTAGTAGCCTACAATGAGCAGTTCTTC

v_gene: TRBV7-9
d_gene: -
abundance: few
j_gene: TRBJ1-5
CDR3aa: CASSRNRENQPQHF
CDR3nt: TGTGCCAGCAGCCGCAACAGAGAGAATCAGCCCCAGCATTTT

v_gene: TRBV18
d_gene: -
abundance: -
j_gene: TRBJ1-2
CDR3aa: CASSPTEGSANYGYTF
CDR3nt: TGTGCCAGCTCACCTACGGAGGGGTCAGCTAACTATGGCTACACCTTC

v_gene: TRBV2
d_gene: -
abundance: -
j_gene: TRBJ2-5
CDR3aa: CVSSERPLAETQYF
CDR3nt: TGTGTCAGCAGTGAACGGCCCCTCGCCGAGACCCAGTACTTC

v_gene: TRBV7-9
d_gene: -
abundance: -
j_gene: TRBJ2-5
CDR3aa: CASTRSQETQYF
CDR3nt: TGTGCCAGCACCCGATCTCAAGAGACCCAGTACTTC

v_gene: TRBV12-3/TRBV12-4
d_gene: -
abundance: few
j_gene: TRBJ2-2
CDR3aa: CASSLRGEYTGELFF
CDR3nt: TGTGCCAGCAGTTTAAGGGGAGAGTACACCGGGGAGCTGTTTTTT

v_gene: TRBV5-1
d_gene: TRBD2
abundance: -
j_gene: TRBJ2-7
CDR3aa: CASSLHTGTSGYEQYF
CDR3nt: TGCGCCAGCAGTTTGCACACCGGGACTAGCGGTTACGAGCAGTACTTC

v_gene: TRBV11-2
d_gene: TRBD2
abundance: few
j_gene: TRBJ2-1
CDR3aa: CASSLLSGLAGVRPDNEQFF
CDR3nt: TGTGCCAGCAGCTTATTGTCAGGACTAGCGGGAGTCCGCCCTGACAATGAGCAGTTCTTC

v_gene: TRBV27
d_gene: -
abundance: many
j_gene: TRBJ2-3
CDR3aa: CASTPGSPTDTQYF
CDR3nt: TGTGCCAGCACCCCGGGGTCCCCCACAGATACGCAGTATTTT

v_gene: TRBV7-2
d_gene: TRBD2
abundance: many
j_gene: TRBJ2-7
CDR3aa: CASSLAGTSMFYEQYF
CDR3nt: TGTGCCAGCAGCTTAGCCGGGACTAGCATGTTCTACGAGCAGTACTTC

v_gene: TRBV10-3
d_gene: TRBD1
abundance: -
j_gene: TRBJ2-3
CDR3aa: CAISHGQGAYKDTQYF
CDR3nt: TGTGCCATCAGCCACGGACAGGGGGCGTATAAGGATACGCAGTATTTT

v_gene: TRBV20-1
d_gene: -
abundance: -
j_gene: TRBJ2-1
CDR3aa: CSASRAGTNNEQFF
CDR3nt: TGCAGTGCTAGTAGGGCGGGGACAAACAATGAGCAGTTCTTC

v_gene: TRBV4-1
d_gene: -
abundance: -
j_gene: TRBJ2-1
CDR3aa: CASSQSRSRGRNNEQFF
CDR3nt: TGCGCCAGCAGCCAATCTCGTAGCCGCGGGCGGAACAATGAGCAGTTCTTC

v_gene: TRBV5-1
d_gene: TRBD1
abundance: -
j_gene: TRBJ2-4
CDR3aa: CASSLGQGDTKNIQYF
CDR3nt: TGCGCCAGCAGCCTGGGACAGGGAGATACCAAAAACATTCAGTACTTC

v_gene: TRBV7-2
d_gene: -
abundance: many
j_gene: TRBJ1-2
CDR3aa: CASSLNQGLYGYTF
CDR3nt: TGTGCCAGCAGCTTAAACCAGGGTCTCTATGGCTACACCTTC

v_gene: TRBV7-9
d_gene: TRBD1
abundance: -
j_gene: TRBJ2-7
CDR3aa: CASSPGQGISYEQYF
CDR3nt: TGTGCCAGCAGCCCCGGACAGGGTATCTCCTACGAGCAGTACTTC

v_gene: TRBV20-1
d_gene: TRBD2
abundance: -
j_gene: TRBJ2-3
CDR3aa: CSASGTSGKSTDTQYF
CDR3nt: TGCAGTGCTAGCGGGACTAGCGGGAAGAGCACAGATACGCAGTATTTT

v_gene: TRBV5-1
d_gene: -
abundance: -
j_gene: TRBJ2-5
CDR3aa: CASSPQLSSETQYF
CDR3nt: TGCGCCAGCAGCCCCCAGCTTAGTTCGGAGACCCAGTACTTC

v_gene: TRBV28
d_gene: -
abundance: few
j_gene: TRBJ2-1
CDR3aa: CASSPGWGSSYNEQFF
CDR3nt: TGTGCCAGCAGCCCAGGTTGGGGGTCCTCCTACAATGAGCAGTTCTTC

v_gene: TRBV15
d_gene: -
abundance: -
j_gene: TRBJ2-4
CDR3aa: CATSKSVVAKNIQYF
CDR3nt: TGTGCCACCAGCAAATCGGTGGTAGCCAAAAACATTCAGTACTTC